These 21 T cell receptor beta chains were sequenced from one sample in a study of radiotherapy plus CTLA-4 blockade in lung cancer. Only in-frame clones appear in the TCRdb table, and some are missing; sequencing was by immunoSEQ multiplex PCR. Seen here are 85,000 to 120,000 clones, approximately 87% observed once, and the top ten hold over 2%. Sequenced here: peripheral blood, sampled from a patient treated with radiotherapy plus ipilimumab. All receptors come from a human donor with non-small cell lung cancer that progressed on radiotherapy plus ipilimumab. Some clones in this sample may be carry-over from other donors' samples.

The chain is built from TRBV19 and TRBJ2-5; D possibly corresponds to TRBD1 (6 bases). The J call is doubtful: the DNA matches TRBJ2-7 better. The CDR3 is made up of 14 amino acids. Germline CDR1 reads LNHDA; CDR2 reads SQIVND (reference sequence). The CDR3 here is CASSAEDRNYEQYF. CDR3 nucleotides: TGTGCCAGTAGTGCCGAAGACAGGAACTACGAGCAGTACTTC.

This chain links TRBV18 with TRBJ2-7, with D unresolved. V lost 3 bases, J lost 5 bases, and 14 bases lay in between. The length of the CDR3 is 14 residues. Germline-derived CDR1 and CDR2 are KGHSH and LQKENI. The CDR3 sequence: CASSPAVRANEQYF. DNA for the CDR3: TGTGCCAGCTCACCGGCGGTTAGGGCTAACGAGCAGTACTTC.

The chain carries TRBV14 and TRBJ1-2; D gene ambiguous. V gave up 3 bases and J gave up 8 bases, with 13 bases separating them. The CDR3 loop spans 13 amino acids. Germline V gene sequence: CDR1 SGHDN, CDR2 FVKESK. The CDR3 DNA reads TGTGCCAGCAGCCAGGCTTTTTTCGGGGGCTACACCTTC. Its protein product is CASSQAFFGGYTF.

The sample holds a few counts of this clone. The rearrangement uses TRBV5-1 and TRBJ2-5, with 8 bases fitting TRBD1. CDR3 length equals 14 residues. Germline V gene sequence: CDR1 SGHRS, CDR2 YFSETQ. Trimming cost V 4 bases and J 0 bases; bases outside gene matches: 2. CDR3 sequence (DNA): TGCGCCAGCAGCCGACAGGGGAACCAAGAGACCCAGTACTTC. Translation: CASSRQGNQETQYF.

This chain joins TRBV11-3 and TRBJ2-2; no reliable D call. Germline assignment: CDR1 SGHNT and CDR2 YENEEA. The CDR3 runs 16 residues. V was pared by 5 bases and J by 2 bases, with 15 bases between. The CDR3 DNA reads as TGTGCCAGCAGCCCGAGAGGTGGGCACAACACCGGGGAGCTGTTTTTT. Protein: CASSPRGGHNTGELFF.

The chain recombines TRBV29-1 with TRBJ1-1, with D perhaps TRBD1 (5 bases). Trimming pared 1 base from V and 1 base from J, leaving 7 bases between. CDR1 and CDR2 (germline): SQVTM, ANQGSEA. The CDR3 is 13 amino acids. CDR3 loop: CSVEVGANTEAFF. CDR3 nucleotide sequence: TGCAGCGTTGAAGTAGGGGCGAACACTGAAGCTTTCTTT.

CDR3 DNA sequence: TGTGCCAGCAGCTTAATGGCCCGAGAGACCCAGTACTTC. The encoded protein is CASSLMARETQYF. V gene TRBV7-3 combines with J gene TRBJ2-5, with no clear D. Germline loops: CDR1 SGHTA, CDR2 FQGTGA. The CDR3 sequence is 13 residues long. V lost 1 base to trimming and J lost 4 bases, with 7 bases between them.

The CDR3 spells CASSSRIVGELFF. Written as DNA, the CDR3 is TGTGCCAGCAGCTCCAGGATCGTCGGGGAGCTGTTTTTT. This sequence joins TRBV13 and TRBJ2-2; D not certain. V was trimmed by 4 bases and J by 7 bases, leaving 10 bases between them. Germline-derived CDR1 and CDR2 are PRHDT and FYEKMQ (reference sequence). CDR3 length: 13 amino acids.

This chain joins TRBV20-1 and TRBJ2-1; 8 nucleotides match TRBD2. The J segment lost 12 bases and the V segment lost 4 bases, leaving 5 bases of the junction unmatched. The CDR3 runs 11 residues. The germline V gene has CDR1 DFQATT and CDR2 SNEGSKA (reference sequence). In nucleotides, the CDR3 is TGCAGTGCTACCTACACTAGCGGGCAGTTCTTC. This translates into CSATYTSGQFF.

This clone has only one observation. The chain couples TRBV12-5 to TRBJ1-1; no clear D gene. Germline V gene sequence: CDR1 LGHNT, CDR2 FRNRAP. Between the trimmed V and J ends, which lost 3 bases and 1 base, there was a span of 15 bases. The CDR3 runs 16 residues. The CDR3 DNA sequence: TGTGCTAGTGGTTTTTTCGGTATTGGCCGGAACACTGAAGCTTTCTTT. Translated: CASGFFGIGRNTEAFF.

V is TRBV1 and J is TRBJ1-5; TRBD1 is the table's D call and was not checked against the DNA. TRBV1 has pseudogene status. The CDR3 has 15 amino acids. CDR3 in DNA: TGCACCAGCAGGGACAGGGGAGAAGGGAATCAGCCCCAGCATTTT. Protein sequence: CTSRDRGEGNQPQHF.

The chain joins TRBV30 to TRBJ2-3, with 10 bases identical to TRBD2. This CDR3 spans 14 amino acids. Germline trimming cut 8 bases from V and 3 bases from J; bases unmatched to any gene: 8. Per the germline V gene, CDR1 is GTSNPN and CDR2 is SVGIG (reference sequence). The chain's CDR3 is CAGSKGLATDTQYF. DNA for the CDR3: TGTGCCGGCAGCAAGGGACTAGCGACAGATACGCAGTATTTT.

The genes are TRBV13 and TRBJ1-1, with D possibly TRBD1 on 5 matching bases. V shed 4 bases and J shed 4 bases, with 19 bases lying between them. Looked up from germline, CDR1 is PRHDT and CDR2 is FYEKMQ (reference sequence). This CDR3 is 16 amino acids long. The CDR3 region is CASSSGGFGLGTEAFF. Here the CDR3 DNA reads TGTGCCAGCAGCTCGGGGGGGTTCGGGCTGGGCACTGAAGCTTTCTTT.

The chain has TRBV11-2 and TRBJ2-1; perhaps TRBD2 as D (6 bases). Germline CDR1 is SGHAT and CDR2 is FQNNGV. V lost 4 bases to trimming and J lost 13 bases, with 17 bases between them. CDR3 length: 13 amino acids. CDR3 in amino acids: CASSYQTIAGQFF. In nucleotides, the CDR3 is TGTGCCAGCAGCTATCAAACGATCGCGGGACAGTTCTTC.

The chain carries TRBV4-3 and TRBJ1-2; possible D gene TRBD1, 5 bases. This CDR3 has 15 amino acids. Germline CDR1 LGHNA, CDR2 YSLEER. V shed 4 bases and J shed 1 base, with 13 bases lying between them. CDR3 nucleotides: TGCGCCAGCAGCCGTAGACGGGACGGTAACTATGGCTACACCTTC. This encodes CASSRRRDGNYGYTF.

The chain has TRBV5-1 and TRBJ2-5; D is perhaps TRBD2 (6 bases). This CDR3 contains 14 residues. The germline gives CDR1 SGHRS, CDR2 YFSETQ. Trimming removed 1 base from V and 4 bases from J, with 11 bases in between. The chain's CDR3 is CASSLSGGAETQYF. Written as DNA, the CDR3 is TGCGCCAGCAGCTTGTCCGGCGGGGCAGAGACCCAGTACTTC.

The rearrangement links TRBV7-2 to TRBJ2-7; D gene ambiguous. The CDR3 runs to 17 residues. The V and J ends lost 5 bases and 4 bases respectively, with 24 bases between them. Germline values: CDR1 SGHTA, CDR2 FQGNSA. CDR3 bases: TGTGCCAGCAGCATTAAAGCAGGCGGTGTCCTTAGTTACGAGCAGTACTTC. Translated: CASSIKAGGVLSYEQYF.

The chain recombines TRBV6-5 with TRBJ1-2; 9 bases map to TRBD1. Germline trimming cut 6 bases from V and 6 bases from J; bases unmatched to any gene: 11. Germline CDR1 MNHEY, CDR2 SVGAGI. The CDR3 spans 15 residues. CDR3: CASSSPDRGRDGYTF. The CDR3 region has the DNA TGTGCCAGCAGCTCCCCGGACAGGGGTAGGGATGGCTACACCTTC.

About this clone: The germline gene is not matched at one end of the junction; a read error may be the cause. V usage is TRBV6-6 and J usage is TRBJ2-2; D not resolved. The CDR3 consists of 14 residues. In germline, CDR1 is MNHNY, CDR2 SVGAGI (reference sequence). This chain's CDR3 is CANSYSMNTGELFF. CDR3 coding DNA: TGTGCCAACAGTTATAGTATGAACACCGGGGAGCTGTTTTTT.

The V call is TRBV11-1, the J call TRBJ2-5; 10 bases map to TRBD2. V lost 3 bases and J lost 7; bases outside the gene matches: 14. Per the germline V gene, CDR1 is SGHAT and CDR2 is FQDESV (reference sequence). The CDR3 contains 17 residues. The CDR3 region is CASSFGLAASGRGTQYF. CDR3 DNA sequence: TGTGCCAGCAGCTTCGGACTAGCGGCGTCCGGACGGGGGACCCAGTACTTC.

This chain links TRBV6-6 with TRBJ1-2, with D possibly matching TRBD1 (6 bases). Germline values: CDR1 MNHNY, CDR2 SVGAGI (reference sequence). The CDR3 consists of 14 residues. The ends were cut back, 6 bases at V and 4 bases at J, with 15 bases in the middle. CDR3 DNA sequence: TGTGCCAGCAGCCCCGGGACAACGGGCTATGGCTACACCTTC. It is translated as CASSPGTTGYGYTF.